The 30 T cell receptor beta chains given below trace back to one sample, sequenced in a study of cytomegalovirus exposure and HLA in healthy donors. Primers for the PCR totalled 60 Vbeta and 13 Jbeta. Using immunoSEQ multiplex PCR, the repertoire was profiled, and TCRdb retains in-frame clones only, with some absent. The top ten hold 2.9% of the sample, which has about 200,000 clones, approximately 80% seen once. The specimen sequenced was PBMCs. The receptors originated from a woman in her 30s in good health and CMV-seronegative.

J is TRBJ2-5 and V is TRBV5-1; a possible D gene is TRBD1 (6 bases). V was trimmed by 4 bases and J by 4 bases, leaving 17 bases between them. In germline, CDR1 is SGHRS, CDR2 YFSETQ. This CDR3 has 15 amino acids. CDR3 bases: TGCGCCAGCAGCGCACAGCATAACAGGGTAGAGACCCAGTACTTC. Translated, it gives CASSAQHNRVETQYF.

The rearrangement joins TRBV29-1 to TRBJ2-7; 11 positions agree with TRBD1. Germline V gene lookup returns CDR1 SQVTM and CDR2 ANQGSEA. J was trimmed by 4 bases and V by 6 bases; bases with no gene match: 8. The CDR3 covers 14 residues. The CDR3 protein is CSVSWTGGFYEQYF. CDR3 sequence (DNA): TGCAGCGTATCCTGGACAGGGGGCTTTTACGAGCAGTACTTC.

V is TRBV29-1 and J is TRBJ2-7; 8 bases map to TRBD1. The V gene end was trimmed by 6 bases and the J gene end by 1 base; junction bases not matched to a gene: 5. The CDR3 is 13 amino acids. From germline, CDR1 is SQVTM and CDR2 ANQGSEA. The CDR3 DNA follows: TGCAGCGTCAGACAGGGGTTATCCTACGAGCAGTACTTC. The encoded protein is CSVRQGLSYEQYF.

The chain carries TRBV2 and TRBJ2-5, with 10 bases identical to TRBD2. This CDR3 has 14 amino acids. Germline V CDR1 and CDR2: SNHLY, FYNNEI. Trimming cost V 10 bases and J 5 bases; bases outside gene matches: 10. The CDR3 spells CAISGLASGETQYF. The CDR3, as DNA: TGTGCCATTTCGGGACTAGCGTCGGGGGAGACCCAGTACTTC.

V usage is TRBV29-1 and J usage is TRBJ2-7; D remains unclear. The CDR3 runs 12 residues. Germline V gene lookup returns CDR1 SQVTM and CDR2 ANQGSEA. Trimming pared 7 bases from V and 4 bases from J, leaving 14 bases between. The CDR3 sequence: CSASTPSYEQYF. The CDR3 bases are TGCAGCGCATCAACCCCGAGTTACGAGCAGTACTTC.

The chain combines TRBV5-1 with TRBJ2-1; D is uncertain. CDR1 and CDR2 (germline): SGHRS, YFSETQ. The CDR3 extends over 13 amino acids. Trimming stripped 1 base from V and 4 bases from J, with 6 bases between. CDR3 loop: CASSLTTYNEQFF. The DNA for the CDR3 is TGCGCCAGCAGCTTGACAACGTACAATGAGCAGTTCTTC.

The chain combines TRBV6-4 with TRBJ2-3, with 7 bases fitting TRBD2. This CDR3 has 15 residues. V was clipped by 5 bases and J by 6 bases; unmatched bases: 11. Germline CDR1 is MRHNA and CDR2 is SNTAGT. CDR3 sequence reads: CASSLEAGVRDTQYF. The CDR3 DNA sequence: TGTGCCAGCAGTCTGGAGGCGGGGGTAAGGGATACGCAGTATTTT.

This rearrangement joins TRBV4-1 to TRBJ2-2; D not resolved. V dropped 3 bases and J dropped 3 bases, with 8 bases sitting between them. The CDR3 extends over 14 amino acids. Germline values: CDR1 MGHRA, CDR2 YSYEKL. The CDR3: CASSHYSHTGELFF. CDR3 sequence (DNA): TGCGCCAGCAGCCATTACAGCCACACCGGGGAGCTGTTTTTT.

This rearrangement joins TRBV5-4 to TRBJ2-1, with D possibly being TRBD1 (5 bases). Germline-derived CDR1 and CDR2 are SGHNT and YYREEE (reference sequence). V was clipped by 4 bases and J by 6 bases, with 20 bases between them. This CDR3 contains 16 residues. The CDR3 is CASSGPSRGRVNEQFF. CDR3 DNA: TGTGCCAGCAGCGGACCGAGTAGGGGAAGGGTCAATGAGCAGTTCTTC.

The gene calls are TRBV5-1 and TRBJ2-1; TRBD2 matches 9 bases. This CDR3 has 16 amino acids. Germline trimming cut 0 bases from V and 4 bases from J; bases unmatched to any gene: 5. CDR1 is SGHRS, CDR2 YFSETQ, per germline. The CDR3 reads CASSLAAGGRYNEQFF. DNA for the CDR3: TGCGCCAGCAGCTTGGCCGCGGGGGGGCGATACAATGAGCAGTTCTTC.

This chain uses TRBV12-5 with TRBJ1-5, with D perhaps TRBD1 (5 bases). This CDR3 spans 17 amino acids. CDR1 LGHNT and CDR2 FRNRAP come from the germline V gene. Trimming left V 0 bases short and J 1 base short, with 13 bases between. The chain's CDR3 is CASGLVLGGRSNQPQHF. CDR3 bases: TGTGCTAGTGGTTTGGTACTCGGGGGGAGAAGCAATCAGCCCCAGCATTTT.

This chain connects TRBV28 to TRBJ2-7; D unclear. This CDR3 is 12 amino acids long. V was trimmed by 7 bases and J by 2 bases, leaving 9 bases between them. Germline-derived CDR1 and CDR2 are MDHEN and SYDVKM. The CDR3: CASKADTYEQYF. The CDR3 DNA sequence: TGTGCCAGCAAGGCGGATACCTACGAGCAGTACTTC.

V gene TRBV27 combines with J gene TRBJ1-1; TRBD1 might be the D (6 bases). Trimming took off 7 bases at V and 1 base at J, with 13 bases between the two ends. Germline assignment: CDR1 MNHEY and CDR2 SMNVEV (reference sequence). The CDR3 is 14 residues long. The CDR3 DNA sequence: TGTGCCAGCACCCCCGGGGGGGCGAACACTGAAGCTTTCTTT. As protein: CASTPGGANTEAFF.

The rearrangement links TRBV30 to TRBJ1-2; TRBD1 is a possible D gene (6 bases). This CDR3 spans 13 amino acids. The V gene lost 4 bases and the J gene lost 3 bases, with 12 bases spanning the gap. Germline values: CDR1 GTSNPN, CDR2 SVGIG (reference sequence). The CDR3, as DNA: TGTGCCTGGAAGTTTAGGACAGACTATGGCTACACCTTC. This gives the protein CAWKFRTDYGYTF.

The chain combines TRBV19 with TRBJ2-1, with 10 bases lining up with TRBD2. Germline V lookup: CDR1 LNHDA, CDR2 SQIVND (reference sequence). V trimming: 1 base; J trimming: 5 bases; junction bases outside the gene matches: 23. CDR3 length: 22 amino acids. CDR3 in DNA: TGTGCCAGTAGTATAGGGGGGTGGCTAGCGGGAGACGGCCCCCATATGGACAATGAGCAGTTCTTC. As protein: CASSIGGWLAGDGPHMDNEQFF.

The chain joins TRBV5-1 to TRBJ2-5; weak D call: TRBD2 (6 bases). V lost 3 bases and J lost 3, with 15 bases in between. Germline loops: CDR1 SGHRS, CDR2 YFSETQ. The CDR3 extends over 15 amino acids. The CDR3 DNA sequence: TGCGCCAGCAGCTCCACGGTCACGGGGGAAGAGACCCAGTACTTC. It is translated as CASSSTVTGEETQYF.

The chain is built from TRBV15 and TRBJ2-1, with TRBD2 matching 7 bases. The J segment lost 6 bases and the V segment lost 0 bases, leaving 5 bases of the junction unmatched. The CDR3 runs 15 residues. Per the germline V gene, CDR1 is LNHNV and CDR2 is YYDKDF (reference sequence). The CDR3 bases are TGTGCCACCAGCAGAGATCGGCGGGAGATCAATGAGCAGTTCTTC. Translation gives CATSRDRREINEQFF. Filled out from reference TRBV15 and TRBJ2-1, the complete variable domain reads DAMVIQNPRYQVTQFGKPVTLSCSQTLNHNVMYWYQQKSSQAPKLLFHYYDKDFNNEADTPDNFQSRRPNTSFCFLDIRSPGLGDTAMYLCATSRDRREINEQFFGPGTRLTVL.

Written as DNA, the CDR3 is TGTGCCAGCAGCCAGGGTAACACCGGATTCTACGAGCAGTACTTC. Translated, it gives CASSQGNTGFYEQYF. This sequence joins TRBV5-4 and TRBJ2-7, with D perhaps TRBD1 (5 bases). Germline V lookup: CDR1 SGHNT, CDR2 YYREEE (reference sequence). The ends were cut back, 4 bases at V and 3 bases at J, with 17 bases in the middle. CDR3 length: 15 residues.

V and J are TRBV30 and TRBJ2-5, with 8 bases matching TRBD1. CDR1 and CDR2 (germline): GTSNPN, SVGIG (reference sequence). The CDR3 sequence is 14 residues long. V dropped 5 bases and J dropped 6; count of bases not matched to a gene: 11. CDR3 protein: CAWLGQEYLQTQYF. The CDR3 coding sequence is TGTGCCTGGTTGGGACAGGAGTACCTCCAGACCCAGTACTTC.

The chain has TRBV5-1 and TRBJ1-4; the D gene is possibly TRBD1 (5 bases). This CDR3 has 15 residues. The V end lost 4 bases, the J end lost 3 bases, and 13 bases lay between the germline ends. CDR1 SGHRS and CDR2 YFSETQ come from the germline V gene. CDR3 in DNA: TGCGCCAGCAGCCCGACGACAGTCGCTAATGAAAAACTGTTTTTT. Protein sequence: CASSPTTVANEKLFF. The full variable domain, its missing parts supplied by reference TRBV5-1 and TRBJ1-4, is KAGVTQTPRYLIKTRGQQVTLSCSPISGHRSVSWYQQTPGQGLQFLFEYFSETQRNKGNFPGRFSGRQFSNSRSEMNVSTLELGDSALYLCASSPTTVANEKLFFGSGTQLSVL.

The J gene is TRBJ1-1, the V gene TRBV30; tentative D call: TRBD1 (5 bases). V was pared by 3 bases and J by 4 bases, with 12 bases between. The CDR3 has 13 amino acids. Germline assignment: CDR1 GTSNPN and CDR2 SVGIG (reference sequence). CDR3 sequence: CAWRRPGSTEAFF. DNA for the CDR3: TGTGCCTGGAGAAGACCAGGGTCCACTGAAGCTTTCTTT. The whole variable domain, filled in from reference TRBV30 and TRBJ1-1, reads SQTIHQWPATLVQPVGSPLSLECTVEGTSNPNLYWYRQAAGRGLQLLFYSVGIGQISSEVPQNLSASRPQDRQFILSSKKLLLSDSGFYLCAWRRPGSTEAFFGQGTRLTVV.

CDR3: CATSRERFSYEQYF. The DNA for the CDR3 is TGTGCCACCAGCAGAGAGCGGTTCTCCTACGAGCAGTACTTC. The J gene is TRBJ2-7, the V gene TRBV15; D uncertain. The germline V gene has CDR1 LNHNV and CDR2 YYDKDF (reference sequence). The length of the CDR3 is 14 residues. Trimming took off 0 bases at V and 0 bases at J, with 6 bases between the two ends.

This clone was picked up one time. The gene calls are TRBV19 and TRBJ2-7; TRBD2 matches 11 bases. CDR1 and CDR2 (germline): LNHDA, SQIVND (reference sequence). CDR3 length: 16 amino acids. V dropped 10 bases and J dropped 3; count of bases not matched to a gene: 14. The CDR3: CATRDRVGLADYEQYF. The CDR3 bases are TGTGCCACCCGGGACAGGGTGGGACTAGCGGACTACGAGCAGTACTTC.

J is TRBJ2-5 and V is TRBV12-2; the listed D gene, TRBD2, was not tested against the DNA. The J call may be faulty, since TRBJ2-7 better matches the DNA end. TRBV12-2 is labeled a pseudogene. This CDR3 spans 16 amino acids. The CDR3 here is CASRFSGRKGKYEQYF. As DNA, the CDR3 is TGTGCAAGTCGCTTTAGCGGGAGAAAGGGTAAATACGAGCAGTACTTC.

The J gene is TRBJ2-3, the V gene TRBV9, with unresolved D. V was trimmed by 0 bases and J by 4 bases, leaving 15 bases between them. The CDR3 sequence is 16 residues long. CDR1 and CDR2 (germline): SGDLS, YYNGEE. Written as DNA, the CDR3 is TGTGCCAGCAGCGTAGCCTCGACAATCCCCCCAGATACGCAGTATTTT. Residues: CASSVASTIPPDTQYF.

The chain employs TRBV5-1 and TRBJ2-3, with D unresolved. The CDR3 has 13 amino acids. Trimming left V 1 base short and J 1 base short, with 4 bases between. CDR1 is SGHRS, CDR2 YFSETQ, per germline. The CDR3 is CASSLFGTDTQYF. The DNA for the CDR3 is TGCGCCAGCAGCTTGTTCGGCACAGATACGCAGTATTTT.

This chain links TRBV18 with TRBJ2-6; D uncertain. Germline assignment: CDR1 KGHSH and CDR2 LQKENI. Trimming removed 6 bases from V and 2 bases from J, with 8 bases in between. The CDR3 is 14 amino acids. The CDR3 DNA sequence: TGTGCCAGCTCCCCTCAGACTGGGGCCAACGTCCTGACTTTC. As protein: CASSPQTGANVLTF. Full variable domain (rest looked up from reference TRBV18 and TRBJ2-6): NAGVMQNPRHLVRRRGQEARLRCSPMKGHSHVYWYRQLPEEGLKFMVYLQKENIIDESGMPKERFSAEFPKEGPSILRIQQVVRGDSAAYFCASSPQTGANVLTFGAGSRLTVL.

The chain has TRBV2 and TRBJ1-3; the match to TRBD1 covers 7 bases. Germline V gives CDR1 SNHLY, CDR2 FYNNEI. Trimming cost V 6 bases and J 4 bases; bases outside gene matches: 3. The CDR3 is made up of 13 amino acids. This CDR3 reads CASRTGSGNTIYF. Written as DNA, the CDR3 is TGTGCCAGCAGGACAGGGTCAGGAAACACCATATATTTT.

CDR3 nucleotide sequence: TGTGCCAGCAGCCAGACAGATCTTGGAAACACCATATATTTT. Its translation is CASSQTDLGNTIYF. The genes are TRBV28 and TRBJ1-3; possibly TRBD1 for D (5 bases). Germline V gene sequence: CDR1 MDHEN, CDR2 SYDVKM. The CDR3 is 14 amino acids. V gave up 6 bases and J gave up 3 bases, with 12 bases separating them.

The rearrangement uses TRBV5-1 and TRBJ1-1; D unclear. CDR1 is SGHRS, CDR2 YFSETQ, per germline. Trimming cost V 0 bases and J 8 bases, with 11 bases left between them. The CDR3 loop spans 13 amino acids. Written as DNA, the CDR3 is TGCGCCAGCAGCTTGGTAGGACCGGGAGAAGCTTTCTTT. Translation: CASSLVGPGEAFF.